These 27 T cell receptor beta chains were all obtained from the same sample, sequenced in a study of T cells in Graves' hyperthyroidism and ophthalmopathy. Amplified TCR beta CDR3 regions derived from RNA transcripts. First-round RT-PCR of the TCR CDR3 relied on the HTBI primer set. TCRdb itself ran the multiplex PCR reads through MiXCR, one entry per CDR3 protein. The sample contains under 350,000 distinct CDR3 sequences, about 20% of which appear only once. The source material was blood. These receptors all stem from a woman aged 50 to 65 with Graves' hyperthyroidism.

This clonotype was recorded at least ten times. The chain recombines TRBV12-3 or TRBV12-4 with TRBJ2-7; 7 nucleotides align to TRBD2. The V and J ends lost 7 bases and 2 bases, in that order; junction bases with no gene match: 5. The CDR3 length is 13 residues. This CDR3 is CASTRTRAYEQYV. The CDR3 DNA sequence: TGTGCCAGCACCAGGACTAGAGCCTACGAGCAGTACGTC.

This clonotype was seen a handful of times. The chain carries TRBV7-9 and TRBJ2-1; D perhaps matches TRBD1 (6 bases). Looked up from germline, CDR1 is SEHNR and CDR2 is FQNEAQ (reference sequence). The length of the CDR3 is 16 residues. V lost 3 bases to trimming and J lost 5 bases, with 17 bases between them. CDR3 loop: CASSFAGARHHNEQFF. CDR3 nucleotide sequence: TGTGCCAGCAGCTTCGCAGGGGCCCGACACCACAATGAGCAGTTCTTC.

CDR3: CASSYSGRNTGELFF. The CDR3 DNA sequence: TGTGCCAGCAGCTATAGCGGGAGAAACACCGGGGAGCTGTTTTTT. This chain connects TRBV9 to TRBJ2-2; 9 bases fit TRBD2. The junction had 3 bases not matched to a gene; V was cut back by 4 bases and J by 2 bases. The CDR3 covers 15 residues. Germline values: CDR1 SGDLS, CDR2 YYNGEE.

This clonotype was seen ten or more times. This chain connects TRBV11-1 to TRBJ1-2; TRBD1 aligns across 7 bases. Germline loops: CDR1 SGHAT, CDR2 FQDESV (reference sequence). CDR3 size: 14 residues. With V trimmed by 5 bases and J by 3 bases, 6 bases remained unmatched. The CDR3 DNA follows: TGTGCCAGCAGCACCGGGACAGATTACTATGGCTACACCTTC. Translating gives CASSTGTDYYGYTF. Full variable domain (remainder filled in from reference TRBV11-1 and TRBJ1-2): EAEVAQSPRYKITEKSQAVAFWCDPISGHATLYWYRQILGQGPELLVQFQDESVVDDSQLPKDRFSAERLKGVDSTLKIQPAELGDSAMYLCASSTGTDYYGYTFGSGTRLTVV.

The chain recombines TRBV7-9 with TRBJ1-3; D perhaps matches TRBD1 (6 bases). Per the germline V gene, CDR1 is SEHNR and CDR2 is FQNEAQ (reference sequence). V was cut by 0 bases and J by 2 bases, with 11 bases left in between. The CDR3 runs to 16 residues. In DNA, the CDR3 is TGTGCCAGCAGCTTAGCTGTGAGGGACACTGGAAACACCATATATTTT. Amino acid sequence: CASSLAVRDTGNTIYF. Looking up the rest from reference TRBV7-9 and TRBJ1-3 gives the full variable domain: DTGVSQNPRHKITKRGQNVTFRCDPISEHNRLYWYRQTLGQGPEFLTYFQNEAQLEKSRLLSDRFSAERPKGSFSTLEIQRTEQGDSAMYLCASSLAVRDTGNTIYFGEGSWLTVV.

The table lists this clonotype with a few counts. The genes are TRBV6-2 or TRBV6-3 and TRBJ2-7; D uncertain. CDR3 length equals 14 residues. Germline V gene lookup returns CDR1 MNHEY and CDR2 SVGEGT. V was cut by 10 bases and J by 7 bases, with 23 bases left in between. This chain's CDR3 is CATADRTLDREQYF. CDR3 DNA sequence: TGTGCCACTGCTGACCGGACCTTAGATAGGGAGCAGTACTTC.

CDR3 DNA sequence: TGTGCCAGCAGCTCAGGGACAGGCCTAAATGAAAAACTGTTTTTT. Translated, it gives CASSSGTGLNEKLFF. This rearrangement joins TRBV5-4 to TRBJ1-4; 8 bases are a match to TRBD1. Germline V gene sequence: CDR1 SGHNT, CDR2 YYREEE (reference sequence). V gave up 3 bases and J gave up 5 bases; unmatched junction bases: 6. The CDR3 covers 15 residues.

The rearrangement uses TRBV9 and TRBJ2-2, with 8 bases aligning to TRBD1. CDR3 length equals 16 residues. V gave up 3 bases and J gave up 1 base; unmatched junction bases: 5. Germline assignment: CDR1 SGDLS and CDR2 YYNGEE. CDR3 loop: CASSALTGENTGELFF. In DNA, the CDR3 is TGTGCCAGCAGCGCCCTGACAGGGGAGAACACCGGGGAGCTGTTTTTT. The full variable domain, in which reference TRBV9 and TRBJ2-2 provide the parts outside the CDR3, is DSGVTQTPKHLITATGQRVTLRCSPRSGDLSVYWYQQSLDQGLQFLIQYYNGEERAKGNILERFSAQQFPDLHSELNLSSLELGDSALYFCASSALTGENTGELFFGEGSRLTVL.

This clonotype was observed a few times. The chain has TRBV20-1 and TRBJ1-5, with D possibly matching TRBD1 (5 bases). The germline CDR1 and CDR2 sequences are DFQATT and SNEGSKA (reference sequence). V lost 3 bases, J lost 2 bases, and 8 bases lay in between. CDR3 length equals 13 residues. For the CDR3, the DNA is TGCAGTGCTAGGGGGGGGGGCAATCAGCCCCAGCATTTT. This sequence encodes CSARGGGNQPQHF.

The chain combines TRBV20-1 with TRBJ2-7, with TRBD1 matching over 7 bases. The V gene's germline CDR1 is DFQATT and CDR2 SNEGSKA (reference sequence). The CDR3 runs 14 residues. With 3 bases clipped from V and 1 base from J, the junction kept 6 bases outside the gene matches. Here the CDR3 reads CSARVGGASYEQYF. CDR3 nucleotides: TGCAGTGCTAGGGTAGGGGGCGCTTCCTACGAGCAGTACTTC.

The CDR3 loop reads CASSLQLKETQYF. CDR3 coding DNA: TGTGCCAGCAGCTTACAGCTAAAAGAGACCCAGTACTTC. This chain links TRBV11-2 with TRBJ2-5; D gene ambiguous. This CDR3 contains 13 residues. Germline lookup yields CDR1 SGHAT and CDR2 FQNNGV. Between the trimmed V and J ends, which lost 2 bases and 3 bases, there was a span of 7 bases.

V gene TRBV28 combines with J gene TRBJ1-1; a possible D gene is TRBD1 (5 bases). The CDR3 spans 15 residues. Germline CDR1 MDHEN, CDR2 SYDVKM. With 4 bases removed from V and 5 bases from J, the gap between germline ends came to 17 bases. CDR3 protein: CASSSPDSDGTEAFF. The CDR3 DNA is TGTGCCAGCAGTTCCCCCGACAGTGATGGAACTGAAGCTTTCTTT.

This clonotype was recorded a few times. This chain joins TRBV4-1 and TRBJ1-1; 7 bases are shared with TRBD1. The CDR3 runs to 14 residues. J was trimmed by 1 base and V by 1 base; bases with no gene match: 0. Germline V lookup: CDR1 MGHRA, CDR2 YSYEKL. This CDR3 reads CASSQGDRNTEAFF. The CDR3 region has the DNA TGCGCCAGCAGCCAAGGGGACAGGAACACTGAAGCTTTCTTT.

The rearrangement links TRBV15 to TRBJ2-1; D uncertain. Germline V lookup: CDR1 LNHNV, CDR2 YYDKDF (reference sequence). The CDR3 sequence is 15 residues long. The ends were cut back, 3 bases at V and 5 bases at J, with 14 bases in the middle. In DNA, the CDR3 is TGTGCCACCAGCAGGGAGCACGGCGAACACAATGAGCAGTTCTTC. It encodes CATSREHGEHNEQFF.

The genes are TRBV6-2 or TRBV6-3 and TRBJ2-2; D is perhaps TRBD2 (5 bases). With 2 bases removed from V and 0 bases from J, the gap between germline ends came to 7 bases. Germline V gene data show CDR1 as MNHEY and CDR2 as SVGEGT. CDR3 size: 15 residues. CDR3 nucleotides: TGTGCCAGCAGTTACACTAGAACGAACACCGGGGAGCTGTTTTTT. Protein product: CASSYTRTNTGELFF.

With regard to this clonotype: A junction boundary mismatches the germline segment, possibly from a read error. The rearrangement joins TRBV29-1 to TRBJ2-1; possibly TRBD2 for D (7 bases). There are 16 residues in the CDR3. CDR1 is SQVTM and CDR2 is ANQGSEA in the germline V gene. CDR3 sequence: CSVEGAGTSSNNEQLF. DNA for the CDR3: TGCAGCGTTGAAGGAGCGGGGACAAGTTCGAACAATGAGCAGCTCTTC.

This clonotype was seen a handful of times. The CDR3 sequence: CASSQDGRAANTGELFF. The CDR3 DNA reads as TGCGCCAGCAGCCAAGACGGGAGGGCCGCGAACACCGGGGAGCTGTTTTTT. This chain joins TRBV4-1 and TRBJ2-2; 8 bases are shared with TRBD2. The CDR3 sequence is 17 residues long. Germline trimming cut 0 bases from V and 0 bases from J; bases unmatched to any gene: 3. Germline V gene lookup returns CDR1 MGHRA and CDR2 YSYEKL.

The V call is TRBV20-1, the J call TRBJ2-2, with D possibly being TRBD1 (5 bases). The CDR3 is made up of 11 amino acids. V was cut by 6 bases and J by 6 bases, with 8 bases left in between. Germline loops: CDR1 DFQATT, CDR2 SNEGSKA (reference sequence). The CDR3 DNA sequence: TGCAGTGCCGCCAGGGCCGGGGAGCTGTTTTTT. This gives the protein CSAARAGELFF.

This clonotype has ten or more counts. The chain uses TRBV5-1 and TRBJ2-5, with D unclear. The CDR3 consists of 14 residues. V shed 0 bases and J shed 5 bases, with 11 bases lying between them. CDR1 SGHRS and CDR2 YFSETQ come from the germline V gene. CDR3 bases: TGCGCCAGCAGCTTGGAAGGTTTCTCGGAGACCCAGTACTTC. It encodes CASSLEGFSETQYF.

This clonotype was detected ten times or more. The gene calls are TRBV18 and TRBJ1-2; TRBD1 is a possible D gene (6 bases). V gave up 3 bases and J gave up 6 bases, with 14 bases separating them. Germline CDR1 reads KGHSH; CDR2 reads LQKENI. The CDR3 extends over 14 amino acids. CDR3 amino acids: CASSPVAGEDGYTF. CDR3 nucleotide sequence: TGTGCCAGCTCACCCGTGGCAGGGGAAGATGGCTACACCTTC.

This chain connects TRBV11-2 to TRBJ1-3; weak D call: TRBD1 (5 bases). Germline V gene data show CDR1 as SGHAT and CDR2 as FQNNGV. CDR3 size: 13 residues. V lost 7 bases to trimming and J lost 1 base, with 8 bases between them. The CDR3 loop is CASTTASGNTIYF. DNA for the CDR3: TGTGCCAGCACGACAGCATCTGGAAACACCATATATTTT.

This clonotype was counted at least ten times. The chain uses TRBV7-9 and TRBJ2-7; TRBD1 is a possible D gene (6 bases). The CDR3 consists of 16 residues. Looked up from germline, CDR1 is SEHNR and CDR2 is FQNEAQ (reference sequence). Between the trimmed V and J ends, which lost 5 bases and 4 bases, there was a span of 21 bases. Here the CDR3 DNA reads TGTGCCAGCAGCCGCTCCAGATGGGGGCATAGGTACGAGCAGTACTTC. Translating gives CASSRSRWGHRYEQYF.

The rearrangement joins TRBV6-6 to TRBJ2-7; tentative D call: TRBD1 (5 bases). This CDR3 contains 12 residues. Trimming cost V 2 bases and J 5 bases, with 7 bases left between them. The germline gives CDR1 MNHNY, CDR2 SVGAGI (reference sequence). The CDR3 sequence: CASSYARDEQYF. CDR3 in DNA: TGTGCCAGCAGTTACGCCAGGGACGAGCAGTACTTC.

V gene TRBV7-2 combines with J gene TRBJ2-7, with D unresolved. CDR3 length equals 14 residues. Germline V gene sequence: CDR1 SGHTA, CDR2 FQGNSA. CDR3 sequence reads: CANSSFLSPYEQYV. The CDR3 DNA reads as TGTGCCAACAGCTCCTTCCTATCCCCCTACGAGCAGTACGTC.

The table lists this clonotype with many counts. The J gene is TRBJ2-1, the V gene TRBV5-1; 13 bases match TRBD2. The J segment lost 0 bases and the V segment lost 7 bases, leaving 4 bases of the junction unmatched. The CDR3 extends over 16 amino acids. Germline V gives CDR1 SGHRS, CDR2 YFSETQ. This chain's CDR3 is CASRRTSGSSYNEQFF. The CDR3, as DNA: TGCGCCAGCCGCCGGACTAGCGGGAGCTCCTACAATGAGCAGTTCTTC.

This clonotype was detected many times. The rearrangement links TRBV29-1 to TRBJ1-1; D not resolved. The CDR3 runs 13 residues. The V end was cut by 4 bases, the J end by 3 bases, with 12 bases between. Germline V CDR1 and CDR2: SQVTM, ANQGSEA. The CDR3 is CSVAQESDTEAFF. The CDR3 DNA reads as TGCAGCGTTGCCCAGGAGAGCGACACTGAAGCTTTCTTT.

The chain links TRBV27 to TRBJ2-5; 7 bases agree with TRBD2. J lost 7 bases, V lost 8 bases, and 16 bases had no gene match. Germline V gene sequence: CDR1 MNHEY, CDR2 SMNVEV (reference sequence). The CDR3 runs 15 residues. The CDR3 protein is CASGRIGGREGTQYF. The DNA for the CDR3 is TGTGCCAGCGGCCGGATAGGTGGCAGGGAGGGGACCCAGTACTTC.